This T cell receptor (beta chain) was captured in a study of early T cells in non-severe SARS-CoV-2 infection. This CDR3 region has 13 residues. Trimming at V came to 5 bases and at J to 9 bases, leaving 7 bases not matched to a gene. From germline, CDR1 is SEHNR and CDR2 FQNEAQ (reference sequence). Unique molecular identifiers tagged individual cDNA molecules. TCRdb re-derived calls from the 5' RACE reads in MiXCR, one entry per CDR3 protein. The profile covers just under 85,000 distinct CDR3 sequences, with 10% appearing a single time and around 8% taken by the ten largest. This clonotype has more than one count but fewer than ten. Its antigen is unknown. Findings and limits, study-wide: Reliance on VDJdb matching favored anti-spike CD8 responses; private and CD4 specificities were missed.

The TCR comes from an adult who was a healthcare worker with PCR-confirmed SARS-CoV-2 infection or an uninfected control (not recorded which). Material: whole blood, obtained at baseline. The chain links TRBV7-9 to TRBJ2-1, with 7 positions matching TRBD2. The CDR3 DNA reads as TGTGCCAGCAGCCCAGCGGGAAAATCTGAGCAGTTCTTC. This sequence encodes CASSPAGKSEQFF.